One sample yielded the 10 T cell receptor beta chains listed below, sequenced in a study of blood T cell repertoires in COVID-19. This table comes from immunoSEQ multiplex PCR, and its TCRdb copy is limited to in-frame clones, with some not included. The table has about 170,000 clones, about 88% seen once; the top ten hold over 2%. The sequenced sample was peripheral blood. The receptors derive from a man over 45 who had recovered from COVID-19.

The chain combines TRBV5-1 with TRBJ2-7; perhaps TRBD1 as D (6 bases). Germline CDR1 SGHRS, CDR2 YFSETQ. The CDR3 extends over 13 amino acids. V lost 4 bases and J 7 bases, leaving 15 bases between the germline ends. The CDR3 bases are TGCGCCAGCAGCCAGGACAGCCTCGGGGAGCAGTACTTC. This encodes CASSQDSLGEQYF. Complete variable domain (other parts from reference TRBV5-1 and TRBJ2-7): KAGVTQTPRYLIKTRGQQVTLSCSPISGHRSVSWYQQTPGQGLQFLFEYFSETQRNKGNFPGRFSGRQFSNSRSEMNVSTLELGDSALYLCASSQDSLGEQYFGPGTRLTVT.

The chain recombines TRBV27 with TRBJ2-3; 9 bases line up with TRBD1. V shed 3 bases and J 2 bases; nucleotides not matched to a gene: 6. The CDR3 totals 16 residues. CDR1 is MNHEY and CDR2 is SMNVEV in the germline V gene (reference sequence). CDR3 in DNA: TGTGCCAGCAGTTTGTATAGGGACAGGGACACAGATACGCAGTATTTT. Its protein is CASSLYRDRDTDTQYF.

This clone was detected only once. V usage is TRBV5-1 and J usage is TRBJ2-3; possibly TRBD2 for D (5 bases). Trimming left V 2 bases short and J 1 base short, with 11 bases between. Per the germline V gene, CDR1 is SGHRS and CDR2 is YFSETQ. CDR3 length equals 15 residues. The CDR3 nucleotides read TGCGCCAGCAGCTTTCGGGGTCCGGGCACAGATACGCAGTATTTT. It yields the protein CASSFRGPGTDTQYF.

In nucleotides, the CDR3 is TGCGCCAGCAGCATCTTTCCGACAGGGGGCGGGGAGACCCAGTACTTC. Protein product: CASSIFPTGGGETQYF. The chain carries TRBV5-1 and TRBJ2-5, with 10 bases that match TRBD1. J lost 5 bases, V lost 4 bases, and 11 bases had no gene match. This CDR3 region has 16 residues. Per germline, CDR1 SGHRS and CDR2 YFSETQ.

V gene TRBV4-3 combines with J gene TRBJ2-5, with 7 bases matching TRBD2. The V segment lost 4 bases and the J segment 1 base; nucleotides outside the gene matches: 9. This CDR3 contains 16 residues. Germline CDR1 reads LGHNA; CDR2 reads YSLEER. The CDR3 loop is CASSPSKTGGQETQYF. The CDR3 DNA reads as TGCGCCAGCAGCCCCTCCAAGACGGGGGGCCAAGAGACCCAGTACTTC.

The V call is TRBV3-1 (or the pseudogene TRBV3-2), the J call TRBJ2-1; TRBD2 matches at 9 bases. Germline-derived CDR1 and CDR2 are LGHDT and YNNKEL (reference sequence). After removal of 1 base from V and 8 bases from J, the junction contained 6 bases not matched to a gene. The CDR3 totals 15 residues. Written as DNA, the CDR3 is TGTGCCAGCAGCCAAGGGCTAGCGGGGTGGGATGAGCAGTTCTTC. This codes for CASSQGLAGWDEQFF.

In nucleotides, the CDR3 is TGTGCCAGCAGCTTCTCTAGCGGCAACTACAATGAGCAGTTCTTC. This translates into CASSFSSGNYNEQFF. V gene TRBV7-2 combines with J gene TRBJ2-1; 7 bases map to TRBD2. J lost 3 bases, V lost 3 bases, and 5 bases had no gene match. The CDR3 extends over 15 amino acids. Germline lookup yields CDR1 SGHTA and CDR2 FQGNSA. Full variable domain (remainder filled in from reference TRBV7-2 and TRBJ2-1): GAGVSQSPSNKVTEKGKDVELRCDPISGHTALYWYRQSLGQGLEFLIYFQGNSAPDKSGLPSDRFSAERTGGSVSTLTIQRTQQEDSAVYLCASSFSSGNYNEQFFGPGTRLTVL.

This clone was detected a few times. An end of the junction does not agree with germline; a read error may underlie this. J is TRBJ1-2 and V is TRBV29-1, with 7 bases fitting TRBD1. Germline values: CDR1 SQVTM, CDR2 ANQGSEA. The CDR3 is 13 amino acids. CDR3 sequence: CSAEGQGEGGYTF. The CDR3 region has the DNA TGCAGCGCTGAAGGGCAGGGGGAAGGGGGCTACACCTTC.

The rearrangement joins TRBV20-1 to TRBJ2-7; maybe TRBD1 (5 bases). Trimming removed 1 base at V and 5 bases at J, with 6 bases between. Per the germline V gene, CDR1 is DFQATT and CDR2 is SNEGSKA (reference sequence). The CDR3 extends over 11 amino acids. CDR3 sequence (DNA): TGCAGTGCTAGAGCAGGGCACGAGCAGTACTTC. Encoded protein: CSARAGHEQYF.

The gene calls are TRBV3-1 (or the pseudogene TRBV3-2) and TRBJ1-4, with a weak D call TRBD1 (6 bases). CDR1 and CDR2 from the germline V gene are LGHDT and YNNKEL (reference sequence). There are 16 residues in the CDR3. Trimming stripped 4 bases from V and 4 bases from J, with 16 bases between. The CDR3 DNA sequence: TGTGCCAGCAGCCTTAGGCAGGGGTTAGGTAATGAAAAACTGTTTTTT. Amino acid sequence: CASSLRQGLGNEKLFF.